Listed here are 8 T cell receptor beta chains from one sample, sequenced in a study of cytomegalovirus exposure and HLA in healthy donors. PCR used 60 Vbeta primers and 13 Jbeta primers. The assay was immunoSEQ multiplex PCR, and TCRdb's table has in-frame clones only and misses some. The sample holds roughly 160,000 clones; around 75% are singletons and the top ten take approximately 2.1%. Specimen: PBMCs. The receptors here all came from a male donor in good health and CMV-seronegative.

V gene TRBV29-1 combines with J gene TRBJ1-1; 10 bases fit TRBD1. V lost 4 bases to trimming and J lost 8 bases; unmatched junction nucleotides: 4. In germline, CDR1 is SQVTM, CDR2 ANQGSEA. CDR3 size: 12 residues. The CDR3 spells CSVGDRGGEAFF. For the CDR3, the DNA is TGCAGCGTTGGGGACAGGGGAGGAGAAGCTTTCTTT.

This clone was counted a single time. A junction boundary mismatches the germline segment, possibly from a read error. The rearrangement links TRBV6-6 to TRBJ2-1; 7 positions match TRBD1. The V gene's germline CDR1 is MNHNY and CDR2 SVGAGI (reference sequence). The CDR3 is made up of 12 amino acids. CDR3 sequence: CASSYTDRALLF. Written as DNA, the CDR3 is TGTGCCAGCAGTTACACCGACAGGGCCCTACTCTTC.

This rearrangement joins TRBV7-9 to TRBJ2-7; possible D gene TRBD2, 5 bases. The V and J ends lost 5 bases and 4 bases respectively, with 15 bases between them. Germline V lookup: CDR1 SEHNR, CDR2 FQNEAQ (reference sequence). CDR3 size: 14 residues. DNA for the CDR3: TGTGCCAGCAGCCCTAGCCTGCGACTTTACGAGCAGTACTTC. Amino acid sequence: CASSPSLRLYEQYF. Together with reference TRBV7-9 and TRBJ2-7, the CDR3 gives the full variable domain: DTGVSQNPRHKITKRGQNVTFRCDPISEHNRLYWYRQTLGQGPEFLTYFQNEAQLEKSRLLSDRFSAERPKGSFSTLEIQRTEQGDSAMYLCASSPSLRLYEQYFGPGTRLTVT.

The rearrangement uses TRBV29-1 and TRBJ1-1, with D possibly being TRBD1 (6 bases). Germline assignment: CDR1 SQVTM and CDR2 ANQGSEA. This CDR3 contains 12 residues. The germline V and J ends were trimmed by 7 bases and 0 bases, with 9 bases remaining between them. The CDR3 sequence: CSADSMNTEAFF. The CDR3 DNA reads as TGCAGCGCGGACAGTATGAACACTGAAGCTTTCTTT. Drawing the rest from reference TRBV29-1 and TRBJ1-1, the complete variable domain is SAVISQKPSRDICQRGTSLTIQCQVDSQVTMMFWYRQQPGQSLTLIATANQGSEATYESGFVIDKFPISRPNLTFSTLTVSNMSPEDSSIYLCSADSMNTEAFFGQGTRLTVV.

V usage is TRBV19 and J usage is TRBJ1-4; no reliable D call. V lost 3 bases and J 0 bases, leaving 11 bases between the germline ends. Germline CDR1 and CDR2: LNHDA and SQIVND (reference sequence). The CDR3 is 16 amino acids. This CDR3 reads CASSIGLGATNEKLFF. CDR3 nucleotides: TGTGCCAGTAGTATCGGGTTGGGTGCAACTAATGAAAAACTGTTTTTT.

The V call is TRBV7-9, the J call TRBJ2-7; 9 bases line up with TRBD1. V dropped 7 bases and J dropped 2; count of bases not matched to a gene: 6. This CDR3 is built from 14 residues. CDR1 and CDR2 from the germline V gene are SEHNR and FQNEAQ (reference sequence). CDR3 region: CASTGTGRPYEQYF. The CDR3 DNA is TGTGCCAGCACCGGGACAGGGAGGCCCTACGAGCAGTACTTC.

This clone was seen once. V gene TRBV10-3 combines with J gene TRBJ1-1; D may be TRBD1 (6 bases). CDR3 size: 13 residues. Germline values: CDR1 ENHRY, CDR2 SYGVKD. V dropped 7 bases and J dropped 6 bases, with 15 bases sitting between them. The CDR3: CAIMEGGFAEAFF. The CDR3 coding sequence is TGTGCCATCATGGAGGGGGGGTTCGCTGAAGCTTTCTTT.

The chain links TRBV5-1 to TRBJ2-6; D unclear. CDR3 length: 14 residues. Trimming removed 2 bases at V and 2 bases at J, with 5 bases between. CDR1 is SGHRS, CDR2 YFSETQ, per germline. DNA for the CDR3: TGCGCCAGCAGCTTTGGCCCTGGGGCCAACGTCCTGACTTTC. It specifies CASSFGPGANVLTF.